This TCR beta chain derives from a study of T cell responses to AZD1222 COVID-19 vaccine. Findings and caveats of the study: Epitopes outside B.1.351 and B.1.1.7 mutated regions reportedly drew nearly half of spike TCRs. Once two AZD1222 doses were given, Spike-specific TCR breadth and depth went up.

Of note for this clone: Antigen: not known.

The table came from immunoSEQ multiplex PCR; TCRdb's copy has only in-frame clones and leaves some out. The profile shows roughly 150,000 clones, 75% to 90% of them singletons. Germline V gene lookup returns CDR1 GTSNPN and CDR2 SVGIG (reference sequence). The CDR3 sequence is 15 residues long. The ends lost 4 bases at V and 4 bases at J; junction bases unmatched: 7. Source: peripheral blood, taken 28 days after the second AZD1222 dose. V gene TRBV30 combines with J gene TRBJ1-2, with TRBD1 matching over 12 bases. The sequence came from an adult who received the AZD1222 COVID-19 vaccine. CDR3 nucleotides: TGTGCCTGGATGCCGTGGGGACAGGGGGCCTATGGCTACACCTTC. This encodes CAWMPWGQGAYGYTF.